One and the same sample provided the 32 T cell receptor beta chains below, sequenced in a study of blood T cell repertoires in COVID-19. Libraries were prepared by immunoSEQ multiplex PCR; TCRdb keeps only in-frame clonotypes and omits some of them. The repertoire includes fewer than 450,000 clones, around 89% of them detected once, and more than 1% sits in the top ten. Sequences were obtained from PBMCs or T cells enriched from blood (not recorded which). The receptors shown here come from a young woman who had recovered from COVID-19.

The sample holds one count of this clone. The chain carries TRBV2 and TRBJ1-5; D uncertain. The CDR3 has 14 amino acids. The V end was cut by 3 bases, the J end by 5 bases, with 11 bases between. Germline CDR1 SNHLY, CDR2 FYNNEI. The CDR3, as DNA: TGTGCCAGCAGTGACCGCGCGGCGGATCAGCCCCAGCATTTT. It codes for CASSDRAADQPQHF.

The chain couples TRBV5-5 to TRBJ1-3; 8 positions match TRBD1. This CDR3 comprises 17 residues. V trimming: 3 bases; J trimming: 0 bases; junction bases outside the gene matches: 8. CDR1 and CDR2 (germline): SGHKS, YYEKEE (reference sequence). The CDR3 is CASSSRQGRNSGNTIYF. CDR3 DNA sequence: TGTGCCAGCAGCTCCCGACAGGGGCGGAACTCTGGAAACACCATATATTTT.

The chain carries TRBV7-9 and TRBJ2-7; 7 bases are shared with TRBD1. The germline CDR1 and CDR2 sequences are SEHNR and FQNEAQ (reference sequence). The CDR3 covers 15 residues. V lost 1 base to trimming and J lost 1 base; unmatched junction nucleotides: 4. The CDR3: CASSLDRGPSYEQYF. The CDR3 DNA reads as TGTGCCAGCAGCTTAGACAGGGGCCCTTCCTACGAGCAGTACTTC.

J is TRBJ2-1 and V is TRBV7-3; the D gene is possibly TRBD2 (6 bases). Germline loops: CDR1 SGHTA, CDR2 FQGTGA. V lost 5 bases, J lost 4 bases, and 15 bases lay in between. The CDR3 runs to 15 residues. The CDR3 sequence is CASSQGRAGYNEQFF. In DNA, the CDR3 is TGTGCCAGCAGCCAAGGTCGGGCGGGATACAATGAGCAGTTCTTC.

The rearrangement joins TRBV6-2 or TRBV6-3 to TRBJ2-2; the D is unclear. V lost 4 bases and J lost 14, with 20 bases in between. Germline V gives CDR1 MNHEY, CDR2 SVGEGT. The CDR3 has 14 amino acids. CDR3 sequence: CASSWATLTENLFF. The CDR3 bases are TGTGCCAGCAGTTGGGCAACCCTCACCGAGAATCTGTTTTTT.

The gene calls are TRBV4-1 and TRBJ2-5; TRBD2 aligns across 10 bases. Germline trimming cut 0 bases from V and 5 bases from J; bases unmatched to any gene: 12. This CDR3 has 18 amino acids. Germline assignment: CDR1 MGHRA and CDR2 YSYEKL. CDR3 bases: TGCGCCAGCAGCCAAGACATCTCAGCGGGGGGGCCTATGGAGACCCAGTACTTC. This sequence encodes CASSQDISAGGPMETQYF.

The rearrangement joins TRBV9 to TRBJ1-4; D possibly corresponds to TRBD1 (6 bases). The V end lost 4 bases, the J end lost 5 bases, and 15 bases lay between the germline ends. Germline V CDR1 and CDR2: SGDLS, YYNGEE. The CDR3 totals 15 residues. The CDR3: CASSSTDTGNEKLFF. The CDR3 coding sequence is TGTGCCAGCAGCTCTACTGATACAGGGAATGAAAAACTGTTTTTT.

The chain employs TRBV7-3 and TRBJ2-1; 10 bases match TRBD2. The CDR3 runs to 15 residues. V gave up 5 bases and J gave up 4 bases; unmatched junction bases: 5. CDR1 is SGHTA, CDR2 FQGTGA, per germline. In DNA form, the CDR3 reads TGTGCCAGCAGCCTCATTAGCGGGGGGTACAATGAGCAGTTCTTC. Its translation: CASSLISGGYNEQFF.

The chain recombines TRBV27 with TRBJ2-5; 7 nucleotides align to TRBD2. Trimming at V came to 5 bases and at J to 5 bases, leaving 8 bases not matched to a gene. Germline V gives CDR1 MNHEY, CDR2 SMNVEV (reference sequence). The CDR3 extends over 14 amino acids. CDR3 region: CASSPSEGGETQYF. CDR3 DNA sequence: TGTGCCAGCAGTCCCTCGGAGGGAGGGGAGACCCAGTACTTC.

The CDR3 sequence: CASSLSLPSGNTIYF. The CDR3 DNA is TGTGCCAGCAGTTTAAGCCTCCCCTCCGGAAACACCATATATTTT. J is TRBJ1-3 and V is TRBV28, with D unresolved. This CDR3 region has 15 residues. Per germline, CDR1 MDHEN and CDR2 SYDVKM. The germline V and J ends were trimmed by 2 bases and 4 bases, with 12 bases remaining between them. Looking up the rest from reference TRBV28 and TRBJ1-3 gives the full variable domain: DVKVTQSSRYLVKRTGEKVFLECVQDMDHENMFWYRQDPGLGLRLIYFSYDVKMKEKGDIPEGYSVSREKKERFSLILESASTNQTSMYLCASSLSLPSGNTIYFGEGSWLTVV.

The chain is built from TRBV4-3 and TRBJ1-5; D call uncertain. Germline CDR1 and CDR2: LGHNA and YSLEER. Trimming took 0 bases from V and 7 from J, leaving 16 bases between them. The CDR3 has 16 residues. CDR3 DNA sequence: TGCGCCAGCAGCCAAGATCAAGTTAGTGAGGGCCAGCCCCAGCATTTT. It specifies CASSQDQVSEGQPQHF.

About this clone itself: At the DNA level, this CDR3 is encoded by other sequences in the same sample as well. This chain links TRBV10-3 with TRBJ1-2, with TRBD1 as a possible D gene (5 bases). The V gene's germline CDR1 is ENHRY and CDR2 SYGVKD. Between the trimmed V and J ends, which lost 6 bases and 2 bases, there was a span of 10 bases. The CDR3 is 13 residues long. The CDR3, as DNA: TGTGCCATCAGCGGCCAGGGAAACTATGGCTACACCTTC. As protein: CAISGQGNYGYTF.

This chain uses TRBV18 with TRBJ1-3; 7 bases are a match to TRBD1. The J segment lost 0 bases and the V segment lost 5 bases, leaving 7 bases of the junction unmatched. The CDR3 is 16 residues long. The germline CDR1 and CDR2 sequences are KGHSH and LQKENI. The CDR3 DNA reads as TGTGCCAGCTCAGCAATTCGACAGGGCTCTGGAAACACCATATATTTT. This encodes CASSAIRQGSGNTIYF.

The gene calls are TRBV5-4 and TRBJ1-4, with 9 bases lining up with TRBD1. Looked up from germline, CDR1 is SGHNT and CDR2 is YYREEE (reference sequence). V was clipped by 0 bases and J by 3 bases; unmatched bases: 0. The CDR3 length is 15 residues. The CDR3 coding sequence is TGTGCCAGCAGCTTGGGGGACAGGGCTAATGAAAAACTGTTTTTT. It translates to CASSLGDRANEKLFF.

The table lists this clone with a count of one. V is TRBV5-4 and J is TRBJ1-2; D gene ambiguous. The CDR3 totals 14 residues. The germline gives CDR1 SGHNT, CDR2 YYREEE (reference sequence). Trimming stripped 3 bases from V and 5 bases from J, with 14 bases between. Written as DNA, the CDR3 is TGTGCCAGCAGCTCCGAGGCGGGATCTTATGGCTACACCTTC. Translation: CASSSEAGSYGYTF.

V usage is TRBV27 and J usage is TRBJ1-5, with 10 positions matching TRBD1. The CDR3 sequence is 14 residues long. Trimming took 5 bases from V and 4 from J; bases not matched to a gene: 2. The germline CDR1 and CDR2 sequences are MNHEY and SMNVEV (reference sequence). This CDR3 reads CASSRDRGNQPQHF. CDR3 in DNA: TGTGCCAGCAGTCGGGACAGGGGAAATCAGCCCCAGCATTTT.

The chain carries TRBV12-3 or TRBV12-4 and TRBJ1-3; D gene ambiguous. The CDR3 runs 13 residues. Trimming cost V 6 bases and J 4 bases, with 10 bases left between them. CDR3 DNA: TGTGCCAGCAGGAGGGTTGGAGGAAACACCATATATTTT. This gives the protein CASRRVGGNTIYF.

This chain uses TRBV10-3 with TRBJ2-2; possible D gene TRBD1, 5 bases. This CDR3 contains 15 residues. Germline CDR1 and CDR2: ENHRY and SYGVKD. Trimming pared 3 bases from V and 0 bases from J, leaving 8 bases between. The CDR3 sequence is CAISDGAPNTGELFF. DNA for the CDR3: TGTGCCATCAGTGATGGGGCACCGAACACCGGGGAGCTGTTTTTT.

The chain is built from TRBV6-5 and TRBJ1-6; maybe TRBD1 (5 bases). CDR3 length: 15 residues. Germline values: CDR1 MNHEY, CDR2 SVGAGI. The V end lost 3 bases, the J end lost 8 bases, and 14 bases lay between the germline ends. The CDR3 loop is CASSYRGVRYSPLHF. In DNA, the CDR3 is TGTGCCAGCAGTTATAGGGGTGTTCGCTATTCACCCCTCCACTTT.

This chain joins TRBV29-1 and TRBJ1-2, with 8 bases matching TRBD1. Germline V gene sequence: CDR1 SQVTM, CDR2 ANQGSEA. After removal of 6 bases from V and 0 bases from J, the junction contained 3 bases not matched to a gene. The CDR3 has 13 residues. In nucleotides, the CDR3 is TGCAGCGTGGGGACAGGTTCTAACTATGGCTACACCTTC. It encodes CSVGTGSNYGYTF.

The V call is TRBV2, the J call TRBJ2-7; the D gene is possibly TRBD2 (6 bases). This CDR3 has 14 residues. Germline V CDR1 and CDR2: SNHLY, FYNNEI. The V gene lost 5 bases and the J gene lost 5 bases, with 16 bases spanning the gap. CDR3 bases: TGTGCCAGCAGTCTTGCTACGGGGGTAAACGAGCAGTACTTC. Protein product: CASSLATGVNEQYF.

V gene TRBV7-9 combines with J gene TRBJ2-5, with 9 bases aligning to TRBD1. The V gene's germline CDR1 is SEHNR and CDR2 FQNEAQ (reference sequence). J was trimmed by 1 base and V by 1 base; bases with no gene match: 10. The CDR3 extends over 18 amino acids. CDR3 nucleotide sequence: TGTGCCAGCAGCTTAGACAGGGGGCAAGGCGGGAGCCAAGAGACCCAGTACTTC. Encoded protein: CASSLDRGQGGSQETQYF.

J is TRBJ2-2 and V is TRBV6-1, with 13 bases identical to TRBD2. The J segment lost 10 bases and the V segment lost 2 bases, leaving 7 bases of the junction unmatched. The CDR3 covers 16 residues. Germline V lookup: CDR1 MNHNS, CDR2 SASEGT. CDR3: CASSELLAGGRVELFF. In DNA form, the CDR3 reads TGTGCCAGCAGTGAACTACTAGCGGGGGGGCGTGTGGAGCTGTTTTTT.

The genes are TRBV4-1 and TRBJ1-2; weak D call: TRBD1 (5 bases). The V end was cut by 5 bases, the J end by 2 bases, with 15 bases between. Germline CDR1 MGHRA, CDR2 YSYEKL. The CDR3 consists of 15 residues. CDR3 nucleotide sequence: TGCGCCAGCAGCATAATCAGGGAAGGGAACTATGGCTACACCTTC. Translating it yields CASSIIREGNYGYTF.

The chain combines TRBV7-9 with TRBJ1-2, with 10 bases aligning to TRBD1. V shed 5 bases, J shed 2 bases, and the junction held 5 bases outside the gene matches. CDR1 is SEHNR and CDR2 is FQNEAQ in the germline V gene (reference sequence). The CDR3 has 15 residues. Here the CDR3 reads CASSTTDRGNYGYTF. For the CDR3, the DNA is TGTGCCAGCAGCACCACGGACAGGGGGAACTATGGCTACACCTTC.

The CDR3 is CASSPAGGTGVVGYTF. CDR3 sequence (DNA): TGTGCCAGCAGCCCGGCGGGGGGGACAGGTGTGGTTGGCTACACCTTC. V and J are TRBV7-9 and TRBJ1-2, with TRBD1 matching over 8 bases. This CDR3 contains 16 residues. V shed 5 bases, J shed 7 bases, and the junction held 15 bases outside the gene matches. Germline assignment: CDR1 SEHNR and CDR2 FQNEAQ (reference sequence).

V usage is TRBV11-2 and J usage is TRBJ2-3; the match to TRBD2 covers 9 bases. V dropped 1 base and J dropped 11; count of bases not matched to a gene: 13. Germline CDR1 reads SGHAT; CDR2 reads FQNNGV. The CDR3 totals 16 residues. The CDR3 DNA reads TGTGCCAGCAGCTTAGGGAGGATAGCGGGGGCCGAACAGCAGTATTTT. Encoded protein: CASSLGRIAGAEQQYF.

J is TRBJ2-7 and V is TRBV2; 7 positions agree with TRBD1. The CDR3 runs to 14 residues. V gave up 6 bases and J gave up 2 bases; unmatched junction bases: 7. Germline CDR1 SNHLY, CDR2 FYNNEI. CDR3 nucleotides: TGTGCCAGCAGAGCTGGACAGGTCCCCTACGAGCAGTACTTC. Protein product: CASRAGQVPYEQYF.

The chain combines TRBV28 with TRBJ2-5; D unclear. The length of the CDR3 is 14 residues. The germline V gene encodes CDR1 MDHEN and CDR2 SYDVKM. V dropped 1 base and J dropped 4 bases, with 10 bases sitting between them. CDR3 nucleotide sequence: TGTGCCAGCAGTTTATTTGGCAGAGGAGAGACCCAGTACTTC. This translates into CASSLFGRGETQYF.

The chain employs TRBV3-1 (or the pseudogene TRBV3-2) and TRBJ2-3; 7 bases match TRBD2. The J segment lost 6 bases and the V segment lost 3 bases, leaving 6 bases of the junction unmatched. CDR3 length: 14 residues. The germline gives CDR1 LGHDT, CDR2 YNNKEL (reference sequence). The CDR3 spells CASSQGAGWDTQYF. In DNA form, the CDR3 reads TGTGCCAGCAGCCAGGGAGCGGGGTGGGATACGCAGTATTTT.

This chain uses TRBV30 with TRBJ2-7, with TRBD1 matching over 8 bases. The CDR3 is made up of 15 amino acids. V gave up 0 bases and J gave up 2 bases; unmatched junction bases: 6. Germline CDR1 is GTSNPN and CDR2 is SVGIG (reference sequence). CDR3 bases: TGTGCCTGGAGTGTACAAGGACAGGGACCCTACGAGCAGTACTTC. Encoded protein: CAWSVQGQGPYEQYF. Full variable domain (missing parts from reference TRBV30 and TRBJ2-7): SQTIHQWPATLVQPVGSPLSLECTVEGTSNPNLYWYRQAAGRGLQLLFYSVGIGQISSEVPQNLSASRPQDRQFILSSKKLLLSDSGFYLCAWSVQGQGPYEQYFGPGTRLTVT.

The rearrangement links TRBV2 to TRBJ1-5; tentatively, D is TRBD1 (6 bases). From germline, CDR1 is SNHLY and CDR2 FYNNEI. The V end was cut by 5 bases, the J end by 9 bases, with 20 bases between. The CDR3 runs to 15 residues. The CDR3 sequence is CASSSTGQKIAPQHF. CDR3 sequence (DNA): TGTGCCAGCAGTAGTACGGGACAAAAAATCGCGCCCCAGCATTTT.